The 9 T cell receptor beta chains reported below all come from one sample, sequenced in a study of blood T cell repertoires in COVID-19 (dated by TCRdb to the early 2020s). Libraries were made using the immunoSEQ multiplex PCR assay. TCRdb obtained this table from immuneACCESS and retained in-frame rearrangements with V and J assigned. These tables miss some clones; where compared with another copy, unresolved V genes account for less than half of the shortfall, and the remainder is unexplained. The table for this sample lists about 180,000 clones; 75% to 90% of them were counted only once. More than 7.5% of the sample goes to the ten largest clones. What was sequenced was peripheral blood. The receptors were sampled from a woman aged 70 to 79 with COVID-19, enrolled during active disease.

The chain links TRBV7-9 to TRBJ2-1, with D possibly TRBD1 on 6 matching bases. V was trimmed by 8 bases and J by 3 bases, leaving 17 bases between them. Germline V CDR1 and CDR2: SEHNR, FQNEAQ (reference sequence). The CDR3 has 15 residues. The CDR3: CASGDWDKHYNEQFF. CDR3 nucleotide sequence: TGTGCCAGCGGTGATTGGGACAAACACTACAATGAGCAGTTCTTC.

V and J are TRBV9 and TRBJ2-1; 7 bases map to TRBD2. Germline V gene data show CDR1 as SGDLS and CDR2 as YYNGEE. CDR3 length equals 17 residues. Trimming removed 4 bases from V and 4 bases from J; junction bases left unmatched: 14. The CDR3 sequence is CASSPTVASGRYNEQFF. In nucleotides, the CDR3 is TGTGCCAGCAGCCCCACCGTGGCTAGCGGAAGGTACAATGAGCAGTTCTTC.

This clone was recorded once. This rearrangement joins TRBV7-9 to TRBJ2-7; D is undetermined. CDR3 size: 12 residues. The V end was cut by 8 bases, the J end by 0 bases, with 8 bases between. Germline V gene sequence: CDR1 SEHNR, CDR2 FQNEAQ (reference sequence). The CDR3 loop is CASLADSYEQYF. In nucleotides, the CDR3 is TGTGCCAGCTTGGCGGACTCCTACGAGCAGTACTTC.

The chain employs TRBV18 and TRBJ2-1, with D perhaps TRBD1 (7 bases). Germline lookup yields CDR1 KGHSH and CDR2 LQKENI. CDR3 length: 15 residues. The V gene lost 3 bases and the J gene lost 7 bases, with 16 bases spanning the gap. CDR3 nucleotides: TGTGCCAGCTCACCTTCGCGCGCGGGACAGAATGAGCAGTTCTTC. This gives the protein CASSPSRAGQNEQFF.

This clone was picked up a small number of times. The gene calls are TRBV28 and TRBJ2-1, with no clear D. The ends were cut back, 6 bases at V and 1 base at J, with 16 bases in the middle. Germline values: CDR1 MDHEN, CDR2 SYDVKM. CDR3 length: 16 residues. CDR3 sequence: CASSEVRAESYNEQFF. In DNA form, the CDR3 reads TGTGCCAGCAGCGAGGTAAGAGCCGAGTCCTACAATGAGCAGTTCTTC.

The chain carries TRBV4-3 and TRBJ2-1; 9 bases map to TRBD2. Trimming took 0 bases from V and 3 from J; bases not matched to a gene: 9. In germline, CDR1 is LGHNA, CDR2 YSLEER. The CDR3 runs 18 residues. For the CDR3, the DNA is TGCGCCAGCAGCCAAGACCACGGGAGCGGGAGGCACTACAATGAGCAGTTCTTC. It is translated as CASSQDHGSGRHYNEQFF.

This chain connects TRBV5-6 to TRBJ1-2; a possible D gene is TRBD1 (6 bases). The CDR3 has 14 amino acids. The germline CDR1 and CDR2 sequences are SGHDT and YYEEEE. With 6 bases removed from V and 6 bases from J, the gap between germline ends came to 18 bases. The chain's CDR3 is CASTYGRGAHGYTF. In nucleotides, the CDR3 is TGTGCCAGCACCTACGGGAGGGGGGCGCATGGCTACACCTTC.

The CDR3 here is CASSLGGASEAFF. CDR3 DNA: TGTGCCAGCAGTTTAGGAGGGGCAAGTGAAGCTTTCTTT. This sequence joins TRBV27 and TRBJ1-1; D perhaps matches TRBD1 (5 bases). V was pared by 2 bases and J by 7 bases, with 11 bases between. The CDR3 contains 13 residues. Per germline, CDR1 MNHEY and CDR2 SMNVEV (reference sequence).

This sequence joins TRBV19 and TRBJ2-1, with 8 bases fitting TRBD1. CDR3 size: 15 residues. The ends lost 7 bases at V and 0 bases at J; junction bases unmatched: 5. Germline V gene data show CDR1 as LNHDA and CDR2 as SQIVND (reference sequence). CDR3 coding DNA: TGTGCCAGTAAGAAAGGGACAGGCTCCTACAATGAGCAGTTCTTC. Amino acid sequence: CASKKGTGSYNEQFF.